This is a list of T cell receptor beta chains from one sample in a study of cytomegalovirus exposure and HLA in healthy donors. Clones were read by immunoSEQ multiplex PCR, and TCRdb kept only the in-frame ones, dropping some. The sample lists 200,000 to 250,000 clones, approximately 78% occurring once. Input material: PBMCs. These receptors originate from a woman between 40 and 55 years old in good health and CMV-seronegative. The CDR3 runs from the conserved cysteine through the conserved F or W. A D gene is named only where the DNA matches it firmly. Where a row states a size, it is once, few, many or the class of an expanded clone; other rows omit it.

TRBV19	-	TRBJ2-2	-	CASSIVRGVGTGELFF	TGTGCCAGTAGTATAGTTCGAGGAGTCGGGACCGGGGAGCTGTTTTTT
TRBV4-1	once	TRBJ2-7	TRBD2	CASSQDPAGGDQYF	TGCGCCAGCAGCCAAGATCCAGCGGGAGGCGATCAGTACTTC
TRBV9	-	TRBJ2-1	TRBD1	CASSETPGTGGFNEQFF	TGTGCCAGCAGCGAAACTCCCGGGACAGGCGGGTTCAATGAGCAGTTCTTC
TRBV27	-	TRBJ1-3	TRBD1	CASRDGQGSGNTIYF	TGTGCCAGCAGGGACGGACAGGGCTCTGGAAACACCATATATTTT
TRBV7-3	-	TRBJ1-1	-	CASSLSGGGTEAFF	TGTGCCAGCAGCTTATCGGGGGGAGGCACTGAAGCTTTCTTT
TRBV19	-	TRBJ2-5	-	CASGTGTLQETQYF	TGTGCCAGTGGAACAGGGACCCTCCAAGAGACCCAGTACTTC
TRBV16	few	TRBJ1-1	TRBD1	CASSPRTGQDTEAFF	TGTGCCAGCAGCCCGCGGACAGGGCAGGACACTGAAGCTTTCTTT
TRBV6-5	many	TRBJ1-1	-	CASSYFLGSLDTEAFF	TGTGCCAGCAGTTACTTCTTAGGGAGCTTGGACACTGAAGCTTTCTTT
TRBV10-3	-	TRBJ2-5	-	CAISDGVTETQYF	TGTGCCATCAGTGACGGGGTGACGGAGACCCAGTACTTC
TRBV5-1	-	TRBJ2-1	TRBD1	CASGTGSYNEQFF	TGCGCCAGTGGGACAGGGTCTTACAATGAGCAGTTCTTC
TRBV2	-	TRBJ2-1	TRBD2	CASSQSSGGSYNEQFF	TGTGCCAGCAGCCAGTCTAGCGGAGGCTCCTACAATGAGCAGTTCTTC
TRBV9	-	TRBJ2-7	TRBD2	CASSVEYPSGSYEQYF	TGTGCCAGCAGCGTAGAGTACCCTAGCGGGAGCTACGAGCAGTACTTC
TRBV2	-	TRBJ2-7	-	CASMLRVEQYF	TGTGCCAGCATGCTGAGGGTCGAGCAGTACTTC
TRBV28	-	TRBJ1-1	-	CASTEAGARETEAFF	TGTGCCAGCACCGAGGCAGGGGCAAGGGAGACTGAAGCTTTCTTT
TRBV28	once	TRBJ2-7	-	CASSLQGYEQYF	TGTGCCAGCAGTTTACAGGGGTACGAGCAGTACTTC
TRBV19	-	TRBJ1-1	-	CASSEGYRDEAFF	TGTGCCAGTAGTGAGGGCTATAGGGATGAAGCTTTCTTT
TRBV6-5	-	TRBJ2-5	-	CASSNTQETQYF	TGTGCCAGCAGCAACACCCAAGAGACCCAGTACTTC
TRBV5-4	once	TRBJ2-1	TRBD2	CASSPQSAGAHNEQFF	TGTGCCAGCAGCCCTCAGTCAGCGGGAGCCCACAATGAGCAGTTCTTC
TRBV6-4	-	TRBJ2-2	-	CASSPTRLTGELFF	TGTGCCAGCAGTCCGACTAGGTTAACCGGGGAGCTGTTTTTT
TRBV2	-	TRBJ2-2	TRBD1	CASSDPVRGPNTGELFF	TGTGCCAGCAGTGATCCGGTGAGGGGGCCTAACACCGGGGAGCTGTTTTTT
TRBV11-2	-	TRBJ1-2	-	CASSGPGTLVGYGYTF	TGTGCCAGCAGCGGTCCCGGGACACTCGTGGGCTATGGCTACACCTTC
TRBV18	-	TRBJ2-7	TRBD1	CASSPLPRTGASEQYF	TGTGCCAGCTCACCGCTCCCGAGGACAGGGGCGTCCGAGCAGTACTTC
TRBV6-4	many	TRBJ2-1	TRBD1	CASSGGRQGDYNEQFF	TGTGCCAGCAGTGGCGGACGACAGGGGGACTACAATGAGCAGTTCTTC
TRBV7-9	-	TRBJ1-4	-	CASSSPLGQDKASEKLFF	TGTGCCAGCAGCTCCCCGCTCGGGCAGGACAAAGCTTCGGAAAAACTGTTTTTT
TRBV18	-	TRBJ2-6	-	CASSPGLSGANVLTF	TGTGCCAGCTCACCCGGACTCTCTGGGGCCAACGTCCTGACTTTC
TRBV9	once	TRBJ2-7	-	CASSRPTSRDYEQYF	TGTGCCAGCAGTCGACCCACTAGCAGAGATTACGAGCAGTACTTC
TRBV13	-	TRBJ2-7	TRBD2	CASSYGTSGGEQYF	TGTGCCAGCAGCTACGGGACTAGCGGCGGCGAGCAGTACTTC
TRBV10-2	-	TRBJ1-2	-	CASSPDRQAANYGYTF	TGCGCCAGCAGTCCAGACCGACAGGCTGCTAACTATGGCTACACCTTC
TRBV7-8	-	TRBJ2-7	-	CASSSLASYEQYF	TGTGCCAGCAGCTCCTTGGCTTCCTACGAGCAGTACTTC